What follows are 13 T cell receptor beta chains derived from one specimen sequenced in a study of regulatory T cells in long-lasting Graves disease. The time point here: newly diagnosed GD, antithyroid drugs for less than 3 months. After RNA was extracted from PBMCs, the TCR library was made from it. With iRepertoire HTBI primers and Arm-PCR of CDR3 regions, TCR beta libraries were built. A single record per CDR3 protein comes from TCRdb applying MiXCR to the multiplex PCR reads. The sample contains more than 400,000 distinct CDR3 sequences, around 15% of which appear only once. The same data also went into a second study, on T cells in Graves' hyperthyroidism and ophthalmopathy.

The sequencing used peripheral blood mononuclear cells (PBMCs), collected at new diagnosis, from a patient treated with antithyroid drugs. The receptors stem from a woman aged 30 to 39 with Graves disease.

This clonotype was seen repeatedly, ten times or more. The J gene is TRBJ2-1, the V gene TRBV3-1; 8 nucleotides align to TRBD2. The J segment lost 6 bases and the V segment lost 3 bases, leaving 13 bases of the junction unmatched. Germline CDR1 is LGHDT and CDR2 is YNNKEL (reference sequence). This CDR3 has 17 residues. CDR3: CASSQSGGLAGSNEQFF. The CDR3 nucleotides read TGTGCCAGCAGCCAGAGCGGTGGCCTAGCGGGCTCCAATGAGCAGTTCTTC.

This clonotype was observed a few times. The chain recombines TRBV7-9 with TRBJ2-1, with TRBD2 matching over 7 bases. Germline V lookup: CDR1 SEHNR, CDR2 FQNEAQ (reference sequence). V trimming: 6 bases; J trimming: 8 bases; junction bases outside the gene matches: 16. CDR3 size: 16 residues. CDR3 coding DNA: TGTGCCAGCAGTTCTAGGGAGGGGACCCGTTTGCATGAGCAGTTCTTC. Residues: CASSSREGTRLHEQFF.

In this sample, this clonotype turned up many times. This CDR3 reads CASAPRGAGNPIYGYTF. The DNA of the CDR3 is TGTGCCAGCGCCCCGCGGGGGGCAGGGAACCCGATCTATGGCTACACCTTC. The V call is TRBV2, the J call TRBJ1-2; tentative D call: TRBD1 (6 bases). CDR1 and CDR2 from the germline V gene are SNHLY and FYNNEI. Trimming removed 8 bases at V and 4 bases at J, with 26 bases between. The CDR3 loop spans 17 amino acids.

The V and J genes are TRBV7-8 and TRBJ2-7; TRBD1 or TRBD2 may be the D gene (5 bases each). The CDR3 length is 14 residues. Trimming took 2 bases from V and 2 from J, leaving 10 bases between them. Per the germline V gene, CDR1 is SGHVS and CDR2 is FQNEAQ. CDR3 nucleotide sequence: TGTGCCAGCAGCTTACAGAGGGGAGCCTACGAGCAGTACTTC. It yields the protein CASSLQRGAYEQYF.

V gene TRBV30 combines with J gene TRBJ2-7, with D perhaps matching TRBD2 (5 bases). V lost 0 bases and J lost 1, with 10 bases in between. Germline V gene data show CDR1 as GTSNPN and CDR2 as SVGIG (reference sequence). This CDR3 has 14 residues. The DNA of the CDR3 is TGTGCCTGGAGTGTAAGAGGGATTTCCTACGAGCAGTACTTC. Its translation is CAWSVRGISYEQYF.

This clonotype was seen at least ten times. DNA for the CDR3: TGCGCCAGCAGCGGACTAGCGGGTCACAATGAGCAGTTCTTC. As protein: CASSGLAGHNEQFF. The V and J genes are TRBV5-1 and TRBJ2-1; 11 bases line up with TRBD2. This CDR3 spans 14 amino acids. V gave up 4 bases and J gave up 5 bases; unmatched junction bases: 2. Germline V gene data show CDR1 as SGHRS and CDR2 as YFSETQ.

This sequence joins TRBV6-9 and TRBJ2-5, with 10 bases lining up with TRBD1. Per germline, CDR1 MNHGY and CDR2 SVAAGI. After removal of 3 bases from V and 2 bases from J, the junction contained 3 bases not matched to a gene. This CDR3 has 15 residues. The CDR3 protein is CASSYWDRGQETQYF. DNA for the CDR3: TGTGCCAGCAGTTACTGGGACAGGGGTCAAGAGACCCAGTACTTC.

This clonotype showed up many times. The rearrangement links TRBV27 to TRBJ2-7; TRBD1 might be the D (5 bases). The CDR3 runs 12 residues. Germline V gene sequence: CDR1 MNHEY, CDR2 SMNVEV (reference sequence). The ends were cut back, 6 bases at V and 2 bases at J, with 8 bases in the middle. Here the CDR3 reads CASRGLTYEQYF. CDR3 DNA: TGTGCCAGCAGGGGGCTAACCTACGAGCAGTACTTC.

The table lists this clonotype with many counts. The chain has TRBV20-1 and TRBJ2-7; tentatively, D is TRBD1 (6 bases). Trimming cost V 5 bases and J 4 bases, with 9 bases left between them. This CDR3 is 11 amino acids long. CDR1 is DFQATT, CDR2 SNEGSKA, per germline (reference sequence). The CDR3 DNA is TGCAGTGCTCAAGGACAGTACGAGCAGTACTTC. Translated: CSAQGQYEQYF.

The J gene is TRBJ1-1, the V gene TRBV10-3; D unclear. The V gene's germline CDR1 is ENHRY and CDR2 SYGVKD. This CDR3 spans 12 amino acids. Trimming left V 1 base short and J 6 bases short, with 6 bases between. CDR3 region: CAISELAAEAFF. CDR3 DNA sequence: TGTGCCATCAGTGAGTTGGCAGCTGAAGCTTTCTTT.

This clonotype was picked up many times. The rearrangement uses TRBV18 and TRBJ1-1; D unclear. Trimming stripped 0 bases from V and 5 bases from J, with 16 bases between. The CDR3 sequence is 16 residues long. Germline V CDR1 and CDR2: KGHSH, LQKENI. In nucleotides, the CDR3 is TGTGCCAGCTCACCACCGGGCGGGATTGCTAGGACTGAAGCTTTCTTT. Protein: CASSPPGGIARTEAFF.

For this clonotype: A much larger clone differs from this one at a single base, so this may be a read error. V and J are TRBV2 and TRBJ2-5; no firm D call. This CDR3 has 13 residues. Per germline, CDR1 SNHLY and CDR2 FYNNEI. The CDR3 coding sequence is TGTGCCAGCAGCCCTCAGAGAGAAGAGACCCAGCACTTC. This encodes CASSPQREETQHF. Together with reference TRBV2 and TRBJ2-5, the CDR3 gives the full variable domain: EPEVTQTPSHQVTQMGQEVILRCVPISNHLYFYWYRQILGQKVEFLVSFYNNEISEKSEIFDDQFSVERPDGSNFTLKIRSTKLEDSAMYFCASSPQREETQHFGPGTRLLVL.

This clonotype has a count of ten or more. This chain joins TRBV20-1 and TRBJ1-1; a weak D match, TRBD1 (5 bases). The V and J ends lost 3 bases and 0 bases respectively, with 17 bases between them. Germline-derived CDR1 and CDR2 are DFQATT and SNEGSKA (reference sequence). The CDR3 contains 16 residues. The CDR3 loop reads CSARQGSLQMNTEAFF. The CDR3 DNA reads as TGCAGTGCTAGGCAGGGTTCCCTTCAAATGAACACTGAAGCTTTCTTT.